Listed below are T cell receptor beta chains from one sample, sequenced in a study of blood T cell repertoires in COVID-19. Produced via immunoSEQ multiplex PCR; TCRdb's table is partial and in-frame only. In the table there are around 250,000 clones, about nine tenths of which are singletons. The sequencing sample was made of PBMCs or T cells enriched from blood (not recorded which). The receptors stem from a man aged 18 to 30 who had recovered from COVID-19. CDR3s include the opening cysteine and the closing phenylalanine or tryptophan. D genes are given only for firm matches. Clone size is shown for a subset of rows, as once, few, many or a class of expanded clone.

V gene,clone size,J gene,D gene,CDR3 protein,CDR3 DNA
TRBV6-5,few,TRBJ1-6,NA,CASRRDIQLSPLHF,TGTGCCAGCAGAAGAGATATACAGCTATCACCCCTCCACTTT
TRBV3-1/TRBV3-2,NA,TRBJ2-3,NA,CASSQVPVGTDTQYF,TGTGCCAGCAGCCAAGTTCCAGTGGGCACAGATACGCAGTATTTT
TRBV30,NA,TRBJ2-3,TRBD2,CAWSVGTSGGAGTQYF,TGTGCCTGGAGTGTAGGGACTAGCGGGGGGGCTGGTACGCAGTATTTT
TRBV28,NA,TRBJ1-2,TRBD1,CASSGTELNYGYTF,TGTGCCAGCAGTGGGACAGAGCTGAACTATGGCTACACCTTC
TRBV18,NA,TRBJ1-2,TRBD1,CASSPLPGQDYGYTF,TGTGCCAGCTCACCATTACCGGGACAGGACTATGGCTACACCTTC
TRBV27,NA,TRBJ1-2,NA,CASSLSRDPYGYTF,TGTGCCAGCAGTTTATCGAGAGATCCCTATGGCTACACCTTC
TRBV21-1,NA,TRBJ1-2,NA,CASSGRTGDGYTF,TGTGCCAGCAGCGGACGGACAGGGGATGGCTACACCTTC
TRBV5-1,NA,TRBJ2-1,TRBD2,CASSLGVQAGDNEQFF,TGCGCCAGCAGCTTGGGAGTACAAGCGGGAGACAATGAGCAGTTCTTC
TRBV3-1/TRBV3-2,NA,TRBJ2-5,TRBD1,CASSQGNGQGARETQYF,TGTGCCAGCAGCCAAGGGAATGGACAGGGGGCTAGGGAGACCCAGTACTTC
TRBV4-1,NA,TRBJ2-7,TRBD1,CASSQERGQGRHEQYF,TGCGCCAGCAGCCAAGAGCGGGGACAGGGGCGCCACGAGCAGTACTTC
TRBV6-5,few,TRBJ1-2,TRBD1,CASSYLQRQGNGYTF,TGTGCCAGCAGTTATTTACAAAGACAGGGAAATGGCTACACCTTC
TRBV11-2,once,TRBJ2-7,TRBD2,CASSLGQRGPYEQYF,TGTGCCAGCAGCTTAGGGCAGCGGGGGCCCTACGAGCAGTACTTC
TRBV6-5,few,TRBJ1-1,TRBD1,CASNDRGRTEAFF,TGTGCCAGCAACGACAGGGGGCGGACTGAAGCTTTCTTT
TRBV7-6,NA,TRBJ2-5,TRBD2,CASSLGSGGGIETQYF,TGTGCCAGCAGCTTAGGTAGCGGGGGGGGCATCGAGACCCAGTACTTC
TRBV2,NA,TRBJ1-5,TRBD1,CASNRQRQGGNQPQHF,TGTGCCAGCAACCGCCAAAGGCAGGGGGGCAATCAGCCCCAGCATTTT
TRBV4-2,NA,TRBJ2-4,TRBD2,CASSQFIAGGFSSGIQYF,TGTGCCAGCAGCCAATTTATAGCGGGGGGCTTCTCGAGTGGCATTCAGTACTTC
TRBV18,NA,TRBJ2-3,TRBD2,CASSTALAGGADTQYF,TGTGCCAGCTCAACGGCGCTAGCGGGAGGGGCAGATACGCAGTATTTT
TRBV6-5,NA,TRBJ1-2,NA,CASRQGIYGYTF,TGTGCCAGCAGGCAGGGGATCTATGGCTACACCTTC
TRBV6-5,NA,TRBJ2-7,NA,CASSYSTGTYSYEQYF,TGTGCCAGCAGTTACTCCACCGGGACTTACTCCTACGAGCAGTACTTC
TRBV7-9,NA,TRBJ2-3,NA,CASSLASDSYTDTQYF,TGTGCCAGCAGCTTAGCTTCGGACAGTTACACAGATACGCAGTATTTT
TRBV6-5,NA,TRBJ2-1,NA,CASNRGNEQFF,TGTGCCAGCAACCGGGGCAATGAGCAGTTCTTC
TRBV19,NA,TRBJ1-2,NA,CASTFGALRESYTF,TGTGCCAGTACATTTGGGGCACTCCGTGAGAGCTACACCTTC
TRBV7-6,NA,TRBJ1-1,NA,CASSLGSGNTEAFF,TGTGCCAGCAGCTTAGGGTCAGGAAACACTGAAGCTTTCTTT
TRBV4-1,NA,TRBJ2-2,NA,CASSQVSANTGELFF,TGCGCCAGCAGCCAAGTATCGGCGAACACCGGGGAGCTGTTTTTT
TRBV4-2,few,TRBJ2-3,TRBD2,CASSQDLASGGDTQYF,TGTGCCAGCAGCCAAGATTTGGCTAGCGGGGGGGATACGCAGTATTTT
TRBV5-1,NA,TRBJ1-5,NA,CASSLGGSNQPQHF,TGCGCCAGCAGCTTAGGGGGTAGCAATCAGCCCCAGCATTTT
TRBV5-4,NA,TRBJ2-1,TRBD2,CASRTGGSGSYNEQFF,TGTGCCAGCAGGACGGGGGGTAGCGGGAGCTACAATGAGCAGTTCTTC
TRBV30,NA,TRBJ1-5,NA,CAWSGDTTPQHF,TGTGCCTGGAGTGGGGACACCACTCCCCAGCATTTT
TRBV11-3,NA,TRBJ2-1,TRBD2,CASSLLTSGRGYEQFF,TGTGCCAGCAGCTTATTAACTAGCGGGAGGGGATATGAGCAGTTCTTC
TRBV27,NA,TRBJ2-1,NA,CASSLLPNYNEQFF,TGTGCCAGCAGTTTATTGCCTAACTACAATGAGCAGTTCTTC
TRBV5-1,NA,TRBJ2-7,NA,CASSATPGTPRAEQYF,TGCGCCAGCAGCGCAACCCCCGGGACACCACGCGCCGAGCAGTACTTC
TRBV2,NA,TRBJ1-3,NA,CASSDLIGGAGNTIYF,TGTGCCAGCAGTGACCTCATAGGAGGGGCTGGAAACACCATATATTTT
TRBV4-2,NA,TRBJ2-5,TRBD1,CASSQVGQEGETQYF,TGTGCCAGCAGCCAAGTTGGACAGGAAGGCGAGACCCAGTACTTC
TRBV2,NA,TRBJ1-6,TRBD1,CASRDRQGLDSPLHF,TGTGCCAGCAGGGACCGACAGGGGCTTGATTCACCCCTCCACTTT
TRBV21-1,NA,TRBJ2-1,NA,CASSAPGGSYNEQFF,TGTGCCAGCAGCGCACCCGGAGGGAGCTACAATGAGCAGTTCTTC
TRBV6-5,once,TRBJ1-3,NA,CASKASSGNTIYF,TGTGCCAGCAAGGCTAGCTCTGGAAACACCATATATTTT
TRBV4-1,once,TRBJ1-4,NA,CASSRRGSTNEKLFF,TGCGCCAGCAGCCGCAGGGGATCAACTAATGAAAAACTGTTTTTT
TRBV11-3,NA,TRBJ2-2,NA,CASRGGPNTGELFF,TGTGCCAGCAGGGGGGGACCGAACACCGGGGAGCTGTTTTTT
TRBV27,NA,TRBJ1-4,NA,CASSTLSTLKEKLFF,TGTGCCAGCAGTACCCTAAGTACGCTTAAAGAAAAACTGTTTTTT
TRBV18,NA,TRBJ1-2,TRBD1,CASSPQGAYGYTF,TGTGCCAGCTCACCACAGGGGGCCTATGGCTACACCTTC
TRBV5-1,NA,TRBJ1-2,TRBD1,CASTRRTGGDGYTF,TGCGCCAGCACCCGTAGGACAGGGGGCGATGGCTACACCTTC
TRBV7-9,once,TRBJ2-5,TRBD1,CASSSTDRGYQETQYF,TGTGCCAGCAGCTCAACGGACAGGGGTTACCAAGAGACCCAGTACTTC
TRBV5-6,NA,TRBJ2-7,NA,CASSLGDSSYEQYF,TGTGCCAGCAGCTTGGGGGACTCGTCCTACGAGCAGTACTTC
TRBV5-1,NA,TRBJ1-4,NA,CASSPWGEEKLFF,TGCGCCAGCAGCCCCTGGGGGGAGGAAAAACTGTTTTTT
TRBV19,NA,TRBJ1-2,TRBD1,CASSPPGTGRYGYTF,TGTGCCAGTAGCCCACCCGGGACAGGGAGATATGGCTACACCTTC
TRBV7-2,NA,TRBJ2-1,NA,CASSLRGTYNEQFF,TGTGCCAGCAGCTTGCGGGGGACATACAATGAGCAGTTCTTC
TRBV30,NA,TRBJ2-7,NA,CAWNRGQPYEQYF,TGTGCCTGGAATAGGGGACAACCGTACGAGCAGTACTTC
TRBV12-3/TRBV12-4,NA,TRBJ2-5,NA,CASTSGGEETQYF,TGTGCCAGCACCTCAGGAGGGGAAGAGACCCAGTACTTC
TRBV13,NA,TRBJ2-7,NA,CASSLGLASYEQYF,TGTGCCAGCAGCTTAGGGCTAGCATCCTACGAGCAGTACTTC